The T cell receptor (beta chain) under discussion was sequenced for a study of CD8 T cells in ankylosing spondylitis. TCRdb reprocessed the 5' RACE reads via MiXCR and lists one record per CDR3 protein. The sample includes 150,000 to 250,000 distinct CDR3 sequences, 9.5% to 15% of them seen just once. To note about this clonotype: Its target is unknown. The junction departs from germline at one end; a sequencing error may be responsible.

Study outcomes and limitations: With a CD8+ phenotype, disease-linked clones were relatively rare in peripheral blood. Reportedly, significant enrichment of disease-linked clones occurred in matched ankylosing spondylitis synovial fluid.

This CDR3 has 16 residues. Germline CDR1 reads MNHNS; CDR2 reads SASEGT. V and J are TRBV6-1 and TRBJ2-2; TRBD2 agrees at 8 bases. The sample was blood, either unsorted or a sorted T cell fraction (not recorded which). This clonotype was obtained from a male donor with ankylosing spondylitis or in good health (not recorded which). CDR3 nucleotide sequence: TGTGCCAGCAGCTTGGGGCTAGCGGGTAACAACGGGGAGCTGTTTTTT. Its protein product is CASSLGLAGNNGELFF.